The present TCR beta chain was sequenced within a study of blood T cells in healthy people across ages. The table lists this clonotype with a few counts. The antigen is unknown. Study-level findings and limits: The donors' CMV status was not determined, possibly confounding changes in expanded clonotypes.

PCR was performed a second time for roughly 7 to 12 cycles using a sample-barcoded 5' primer and a J-beta primer mix. TCRdb re-called the 5' RACE reads through MiXCR, storing one row per CDR3 protein. The table has around 700,000 distinct CDR3 sequences, just under 25% seen once. V dropped 1 base and J dropped 6 bases, with 4 bases sitting between them. The V gene's germline CDR1 is SGHTA and CDR2 FQGNSA. The CDR3 sequence is 13 residues long. The study drew donors from healthy Caucasian individuals in Russia aged roughly 6 to 100. These same records also appear under a second study, on T cells of mothers and their children. That publication notes: Using the M1S primer, the second PCR added sample barcodes along with 2-4 random nucleotides. Roughly 2.7 million TCR beta reads per child versus over 9 million per mother.

This clonotype originated in a boy younger than 18 in good health. The J gene is TRBJ1-6, the V gene TRBV7-2; D gene ambiguous. Sequenced material: blood. CDR3 in DNA: TGTGCCAGCAGCTTAGACCCTAATTCACCCCTCCACTTT. Its translation is CASSLDPNSPLHF.